The 9 T cell receptor beta chains below all came from one sample that was sequenced in a study of CD8+CD57+ T cells in acquired aplastic anemia. CDR3 and TCR beta VDJ profiling relied on a genomic DNA template. TCRdb re-derived calls from the reads in MiXCR, one entry per CDR3 protein. This sample carries about 180,000 distinct CDR3 sequences, 63% of them seen once, and the ten largest clones take approximately 40%. Patients included in sequencing had previously demonstrated CD8+CD57+ cell expansion by flow cytometry. The specimen sequenced was sorted CD4+, CD8+, or CD8+CD57+ T cells (not recorded which) from PBMCs. Receptors originate from a human donor with aplastic anemia.

About this clonotype itself: The junction does not match germline at one end; this may be a read error. The chain carries TRBV7-6 and TRBJ2-2; 10 positions agree with TRBD1. This CDR3 is built from 15 residues. Germline V CDR1 and CDR2: SGHVS, FNYEAQ. Written as DNA, the CDR3 is TGTGCCAGCAAGTCCGGGACAGGGGACACCTGGGAGCTGTTTTTT. Protein: CASKSGTGDTWELFF.

The chain is built from TRBV5-1 and TRBJ2-7; perhaps D is TRBD1 or TRBD2 (6 bases each). Trimming pared 4 bases from V and 5 bases from J, leaving 19 bases between. CDR1 is SGHRS and CDR2 is YFSETQ in the germline V gene. There are 15 residues in the CDR3. CDR3: CASSGRDSGVHEQYF. The CDR3 nucleotides read TGCGCCAGCAGCGGCCGGGACTCAGGGGTCCACGAGCAGTACTTC.

This clonotype was picked up a small number of times. The chain recombines TRBV19 with TRBJ2-7; D ambiguous. This CDR3 region has 13 residues. V was trimmed by 5 bases and J by 3 bases, leaving 11 bases between them. The germline V gene has CDR1 LNHDA and CDR2 SQIVND (reference sequence). CDR3 sequence (DNA): TGTGCCAGTAGTCCCCAGCTAGGCTACGAGCAGTACTTC. Its protein is CASSPQLGYEQYF.

The chain is built from TRBV7-8 and TRBJ2-2, with D unresolved. Germline CDR1 and CDR2: SGHVS and FQNEAQ. V lost 5 bases to trimming and J lost 7 bases, with 11 bases between them. CDR3 length equals 13 residues. DNA of the CDR3: TGTGCCAGCAGCCCCCGGACGGGCGGGGAGCTGTTTTTT. Encoded protein: CASSPRTGGELFF.

This chain connects TRBV4-1 to TRBJ2-7; D possibly corresponds to TRBD1 (6 bases). V gave up 2 bases and J gave up 6 bases, with 17 bases separating them. CDR1 and CDR2 from the germline V gene are MGHRA and YSYEKL. The CDR3 extends over 15 amino acids. CDR3 bases: TGCGCCAGCAGCCAACTACAGGGTGTAGTACGCGAGCAGTACTTC. This codes for CASSQLQGVVREQYF.

This sequence joins TRBV25-1 and TRBJ1-4, with a weak D call TRBD1 (5 bases). The CDR3 consists of 13 residues. Germline loops: CDR1 MGHDK, CDR2 SYGVNS. The ends were cut back, 3 bases at V and 7 bases at J, with 9 bases in the middle. The DNA of the CDR3 is TGTGCCAGCAGTGACAGGGTGGGTGAAAAACTGTTTTTT. Translating gives CASSDRVGEKLFF.

This chain joins TRBV25-1 and TRBJ2-1, with D unresolved. The CDR3 is 11 amino acids. V lost 7 bases to trimming and J lost 6 bases, with 7 bases between them. The germline V gene has CDR1 MGHDK and CDR2 SYGVNS. The CDR3 DNA sequence: TGTGCCAGCACACTTAGCAATGAGCAGTTCTTC. Amino acid sequence: CASTLSNEQFF.

This clonotype turned up a few times. The V and J genes are TRBV25-1 and TRBJ2-3; either TRBD1 or TRBD2 may fit D (5 bases each). In germline, CDR1 is MGHDK, CDR2 SYGVNS. CDR3 length equals 15 residues. Trimming left V 1 base short and J 2 bases short, with 10 bases between. The CDR3 loop is CASSESRGPTDTQYF. CDR3 nucleotides: TGTGCCAGCAGTGAATCGAGGGGACCCACAGATACGCAGTATTTT.

The rearrangement uses TRBV10-3 and TRBJ1-3; D uncertain. The CDR3 loop spans 12 amino acids. Germline V gives CDR1 ENHRY, CDR2 SYGVKD. The V and J ends lost 11 bases and 5 bases respectively, with 13 bases between them. The CDR3 coding sequence is TGTGCCGCACAGAGTCTGAGAAACACCATATATTTT. This sequence encodes CAAQSLRNTIYF.